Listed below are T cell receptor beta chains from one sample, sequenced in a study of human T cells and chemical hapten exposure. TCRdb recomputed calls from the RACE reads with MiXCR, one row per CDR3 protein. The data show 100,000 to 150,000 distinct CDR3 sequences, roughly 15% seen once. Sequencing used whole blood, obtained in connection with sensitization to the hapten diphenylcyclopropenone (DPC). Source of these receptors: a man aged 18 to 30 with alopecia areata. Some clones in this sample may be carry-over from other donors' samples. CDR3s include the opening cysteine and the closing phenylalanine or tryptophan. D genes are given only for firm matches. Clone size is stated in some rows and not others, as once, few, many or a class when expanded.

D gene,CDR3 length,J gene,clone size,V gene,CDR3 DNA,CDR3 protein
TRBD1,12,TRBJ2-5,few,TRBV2,TGTGCCAGCGGAGACAGGGGGGAGACCCAGTACTTC,CASGDRGETQYF
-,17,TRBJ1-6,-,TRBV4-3,TGCGCCAGCAGCCAAGATCTTCTAGGACAGAGTAATTCACCCCTCCACTTT,CASSQDLLGQSNSPLHF
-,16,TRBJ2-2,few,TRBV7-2,TGTGCCAGCAGCCTAAAGGCCGGATTCATCACCGGGGAGCTGTTTTTT,CASSLKAGFITGELFF
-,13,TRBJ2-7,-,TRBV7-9,TGTGCCAGCAGCTCCGGGACCACGCGGGAGCAGTACTTC,CASSSGTTREQYF
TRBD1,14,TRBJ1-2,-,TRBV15,TGTGCCACCAGTAGACAGGGGGCTTACTATGGCTACACCTTC,CATSRQGAYYGYTF
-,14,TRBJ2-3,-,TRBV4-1,TGCGCCAGCAGCCAAGATCCCAGCACAGATACGCAGTATTTT,CASSQDPSTDTQYF
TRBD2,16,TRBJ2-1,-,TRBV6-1,TGTGCCAGCACCCGGACTAGCGGGGGGTCCTACAATGAGCAGTTCTTC,CASTRTSGGSYNEQFF
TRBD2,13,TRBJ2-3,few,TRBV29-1,TGCAGCGTTGAGCCTAAACTAGCGGGTACGCAGTATTTT,CSVEPKLAGTQYF
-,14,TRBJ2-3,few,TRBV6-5,TGTGCCAGCAGTTACTGGGGAAAAACAGATACGCAGTATTTT,CASSYWGKTDTQYF
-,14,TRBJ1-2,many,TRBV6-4,TGTGCCAGCAGTGACGAGGGCGGCATCTATGGCTACACCTTC,CASSDEGGIYGYTF
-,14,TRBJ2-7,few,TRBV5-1,TGCGCCAGCAGCCCTTCATCGGACAGTAACGAGCAGTACTTC,CASSPSSDSNEQYF
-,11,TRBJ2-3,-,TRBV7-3,TGTGCCAGCAGCTTCGAAGATACGCAGTATTTT,CASSFEDTQYF
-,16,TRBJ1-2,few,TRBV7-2,TGTGCCAGCAGCCCCCACTTTAGGGGGGCTCGGTATGGCTACACCTTC,CASSPHFRGARYGYTF
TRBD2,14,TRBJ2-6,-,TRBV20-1,TGCAGTGCTAGGGGAGGGTCTGGGGCCAACGTCCTGACTTTC,CSARGGSGANVLTF
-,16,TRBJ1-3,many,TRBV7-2,TGTGCCAGCAGACCTTTGACAGGCCTCTCTGGAAACACCATATATTTT,CASRPLTGLSGNTIYF
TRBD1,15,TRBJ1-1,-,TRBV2,TGTGCCAGCAGCGAAGTACAGGGGGCGAACACTGAAGCTTTCTTT,CASSEVQGANTEAFF
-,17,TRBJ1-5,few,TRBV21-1,TGTGCCAGCAGCAAAGGTGGGAGTGACGCGCGCAATCAGCCCCAGCATTTT,CASSKGGSDARNQPQHF
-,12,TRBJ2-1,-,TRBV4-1,TGCGCCAGCAGCCAGGGAGCGGGTGAGCAGTTCTTC,CASSQGAGEQFF
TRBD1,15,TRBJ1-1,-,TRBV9,TGTGCCAGCAGCGTAGGCTCGGACAGGGGGCTGGGAGCTTTCTTT,CASSVGSDRGLGAFF
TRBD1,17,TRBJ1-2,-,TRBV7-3,TGTGCCAGCAGCTCTAACCCGGGACAGGGAGCTAACTATGGCTACACCTTC,CASSSNPGQGANYGYTF
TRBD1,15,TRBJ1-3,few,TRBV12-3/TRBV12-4,TGTGCCAGCAGTCTCGGGACAGGACTTGGAAACACCATATATTTT,CASSLGTGLGNTIYF
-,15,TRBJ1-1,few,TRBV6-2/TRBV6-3,TGTGCCAGCAGGAGCCCCCGGGGGATGAACACTGAAGCTTTCTTT,CASRSPRGMNTEAFF
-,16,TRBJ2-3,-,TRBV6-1,TGTGCCAGCAGTGAAGCGTGGACCCCTAGCACAGATACGCAGTATTTT,CASSEAWTPSTDTQYF
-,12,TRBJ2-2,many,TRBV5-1,TGCGCCAGCGGCCAGGGAGGCGGGGAGCTGTTTTTT,CASGQGGGELFF
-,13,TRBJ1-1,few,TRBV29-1,TGCAGCGTTGAACGGGGGCCCTACACTGAAGCTTTCTTT,CSVERGPYTEAFF
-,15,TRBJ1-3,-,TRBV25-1,TGTGCCAGCAGAGCCGCCGGGACATCTGGAAACACCATATATTTT,CASRAAGTSGNTIYF
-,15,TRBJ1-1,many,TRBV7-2,TGTGCCAGCAGCCTCCATATGGGCGGCGTCACTGAAGCTTTCTTT,CASSLHMGGVTEAFF
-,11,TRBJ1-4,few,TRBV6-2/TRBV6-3,TGTGCCAGCAGTCGTCTTGAAAAACTGTTTTTT,CASSRLEKLFF
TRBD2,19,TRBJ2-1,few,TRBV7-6,TGTGCCAGCAGCTTAGCCCCAAGACTAGCGAGTGGTGGGATCAATGAGCAGTTCTTC,CASSLAPRLASGGINEQFF
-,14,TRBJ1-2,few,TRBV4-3,TGCGCCAGCAGCCAAGCAACAGCTAACTATGGCTACACCTTC,CASSQATANYGYTF
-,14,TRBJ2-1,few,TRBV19,TGTGCCAGTAGCCTTTTATCCCCTTCGGATGAGCAGTTCTTC,CASSLLSPSDEQFF
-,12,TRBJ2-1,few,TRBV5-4,TGTGCCAGCAACTCCGAATACAATGAGCAGTTCTTC,CASNSEYNEQFF
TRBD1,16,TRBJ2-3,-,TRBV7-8,TGTGCCAGCAGCTTAGGGACAGGGCTGGTCGCAGATACGCAGTATTTT,CASSLGTGLVADTQYF
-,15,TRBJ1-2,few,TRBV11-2,TGTGCCAGCATCTTTGGGGCCGCGGCTAACTATGGCTACACCTTC,CASIFGAAANYGYTF
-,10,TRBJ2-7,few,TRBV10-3,TGTGCCATAGGCGCGGACGAGCAGTACTTC,CAIGADEQYF
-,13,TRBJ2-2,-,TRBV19,TGTGCCAGTAGTACGACAGTAAACGGGGAGCTGTTTTTT,CASSTTVNGELFF
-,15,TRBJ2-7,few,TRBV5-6,TGTGCCAGCAGCTTTTTGGGTGCTGGATTCTACGAGCAGTACTTC,CASSFLGAGFYEQYF
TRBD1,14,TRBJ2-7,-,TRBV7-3,TGTGCCAGCAGCTCGTCCGGGACAGGGGGCGAGCAGTACTTC,CASSSSGTGGEQYF
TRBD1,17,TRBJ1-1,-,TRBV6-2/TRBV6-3,TGTGCCAGCTGTGGGACAGGGGGCTTAAAGTTGAACACTGAAGCTTTCTTT,CASCGTGGLKLNTEAFF
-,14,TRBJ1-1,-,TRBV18,TGTGCCAGCTCACCTACGACCGGGACCACTGAAGCTTTCTTT,CASSPTTGTTEAFF
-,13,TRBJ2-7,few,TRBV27,TGTGCCAGCCGCAGGGAGTATTGGCACGAGCAGTACTTC,CASRREYWHEQYF
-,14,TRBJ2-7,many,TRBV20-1,TGCAGTGCTAGTCTCAGGGTGGGGGGCTCCGAGCAGTACTTC,CSASLRVGGSEQYF
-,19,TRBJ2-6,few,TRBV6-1,TGTGCCAGCAGTTCTACTGGACAGCCCAGCTTCTCTGGGGCCAACGTCCTGACTTTC,CASSSTGQPSFSGANVLTF
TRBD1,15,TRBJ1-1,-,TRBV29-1,TGCAGCGTCCACCGACAGGGGAGGGGAAACACTGAAGCTTTCTTT,CSVHRQGRGNTEAFF
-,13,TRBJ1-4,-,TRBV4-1,TGCGCCAGCAGCCAGGGCAGGGTCGAAAAACTGTTTTTT,CASSQGRVEKLFF
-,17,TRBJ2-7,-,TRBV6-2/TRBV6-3,TGTGCCAGCAGGGAGAAAAAGCTGGACATCCTCAACGGGGAGCAGTACTTC,CASREKKLDILNGEQYF
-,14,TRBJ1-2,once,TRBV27,TGTGCCAGCAGTTTATCTCTGGGACACTATGGCTACACCTTC,CASSLSLGHYGYTF
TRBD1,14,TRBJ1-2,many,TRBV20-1,TGCAGTGCTAGAGACGCCGGGACAGGGGAAGGCTACACCTTC,CSARDAGTGEGYTF
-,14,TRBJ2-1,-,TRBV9,TGTGCCAGCAGCCGGGACTCCCCCCAAGATGAGCAGTTCTTC,CASSRDSPQDEQFF
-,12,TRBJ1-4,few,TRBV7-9,TGTGCCAGCAGTCCAGGGCAAGAAAAACTGTTTTTT,CASSPGQEKLFF
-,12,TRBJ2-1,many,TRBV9,TGTGCCAGCAGCCCAATAGGTGGTGAGCAGTTCTTC,CASSPIGGEQFF
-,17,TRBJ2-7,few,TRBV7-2,TGTGCCAGCAGCACTCATCAGGGCGGCAGGGCGTCGTACGAGCAGTACTTC,CASSTHQGGRASYEQYF
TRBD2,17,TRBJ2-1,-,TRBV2,TGTGCCAGCAGCCAAAGCCCCCAGCGGGGGGGCGATGGTGAGCAGTTCTTC,CASSQSPQRGGDGEQFF
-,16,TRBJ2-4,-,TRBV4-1,TGCGCCAGCAGCCAAGTCGTGCGGGCGGCCAAAAACATTCAGTACTTC,CASSQVVRAAKNIQYF
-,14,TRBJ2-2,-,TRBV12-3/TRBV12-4,TGTGCCAGCAGTGACAGGACGAACACCGGGGAGCTGTTTTTT,CASSDRTNTGELFF
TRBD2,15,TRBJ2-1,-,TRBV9,TGTGCCAGCAGCGGCTTGGATAGCGGGCATAATGAGCAGTTCTTC,CASSGLDSGHNEQFF
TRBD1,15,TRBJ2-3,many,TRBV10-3,TGTGCCATCAGTGAGACCGAGGGGGCCACAGATACGCAGTATTTT,CAISETEGATDTQYF
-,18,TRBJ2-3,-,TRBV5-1,TGCGCCAGCAGCTTGGCCAGTGCGTCAGACGAGAGCACAGATACGCAGTATTTT,CASSLASASDESTDTQYF